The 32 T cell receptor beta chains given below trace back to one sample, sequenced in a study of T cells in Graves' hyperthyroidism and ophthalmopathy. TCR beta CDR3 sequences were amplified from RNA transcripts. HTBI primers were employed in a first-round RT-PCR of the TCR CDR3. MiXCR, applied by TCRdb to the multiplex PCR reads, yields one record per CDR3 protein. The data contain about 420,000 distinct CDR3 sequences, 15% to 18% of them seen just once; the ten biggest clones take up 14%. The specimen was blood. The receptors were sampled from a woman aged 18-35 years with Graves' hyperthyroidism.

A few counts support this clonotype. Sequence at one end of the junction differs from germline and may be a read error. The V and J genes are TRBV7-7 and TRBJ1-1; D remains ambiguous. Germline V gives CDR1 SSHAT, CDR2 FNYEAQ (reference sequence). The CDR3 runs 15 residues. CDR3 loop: CASSPAGVPNTEAFF. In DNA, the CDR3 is TGTGCTAGCAGCCCTGCTGGGGTTCCGAACACTGAAGCTTTCTTT.

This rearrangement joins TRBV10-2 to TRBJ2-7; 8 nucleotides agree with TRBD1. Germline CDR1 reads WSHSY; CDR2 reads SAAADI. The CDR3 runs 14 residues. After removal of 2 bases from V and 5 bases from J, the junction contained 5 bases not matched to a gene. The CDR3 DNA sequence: TGCGCCAGCAGTGAGGACAGGGGAGGAAACGAGCAGTACTTC. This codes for CASSEDRGGNEQYF.

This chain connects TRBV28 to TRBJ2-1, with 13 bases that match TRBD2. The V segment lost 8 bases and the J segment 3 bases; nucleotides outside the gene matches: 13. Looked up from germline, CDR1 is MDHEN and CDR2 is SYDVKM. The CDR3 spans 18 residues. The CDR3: CASATWTSGGDFYNEQFF. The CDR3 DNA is TGTGCCAGCGCCACCTGGACTAGCGGGGGAGATTTCTACAATGAGCAGTTCTTC.

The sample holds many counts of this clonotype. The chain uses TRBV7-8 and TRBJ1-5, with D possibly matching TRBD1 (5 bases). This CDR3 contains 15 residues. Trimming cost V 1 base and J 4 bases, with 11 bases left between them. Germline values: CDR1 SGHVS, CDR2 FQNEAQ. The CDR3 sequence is CASSLDGTTNQPQHF. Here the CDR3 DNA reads TGTGCCAGCAGCTTAGACGGGACCACTAATCAGCCCCAGCATTTT.

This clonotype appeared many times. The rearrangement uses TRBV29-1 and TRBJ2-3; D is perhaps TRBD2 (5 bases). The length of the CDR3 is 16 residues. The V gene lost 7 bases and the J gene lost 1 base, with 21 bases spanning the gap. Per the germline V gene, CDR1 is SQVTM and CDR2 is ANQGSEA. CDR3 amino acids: CSANGGGRSRTDTQYF. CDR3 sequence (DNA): TGCAGCGCAAACGGCGGAGGACGATCTCGCACAGATACGCAGTATTTT.

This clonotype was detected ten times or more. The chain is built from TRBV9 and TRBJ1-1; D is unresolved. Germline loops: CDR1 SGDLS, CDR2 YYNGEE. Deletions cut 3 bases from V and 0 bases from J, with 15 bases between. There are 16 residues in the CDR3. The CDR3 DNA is TGTGCCAGCAGCGAGTGGAGGGCCGCCTTGAACACTGAAGCTTTCTTT. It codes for CASSEWRAALNTEAFF.

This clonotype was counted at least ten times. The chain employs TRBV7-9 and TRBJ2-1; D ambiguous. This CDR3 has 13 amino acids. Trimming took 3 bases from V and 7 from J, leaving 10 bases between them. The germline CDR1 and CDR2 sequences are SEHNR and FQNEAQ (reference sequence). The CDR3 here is CASSFGDLNEQFF. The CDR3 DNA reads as TGTGCCAGCAGCTTCGGAGACCTAAATGAGCAGTTCTTC.

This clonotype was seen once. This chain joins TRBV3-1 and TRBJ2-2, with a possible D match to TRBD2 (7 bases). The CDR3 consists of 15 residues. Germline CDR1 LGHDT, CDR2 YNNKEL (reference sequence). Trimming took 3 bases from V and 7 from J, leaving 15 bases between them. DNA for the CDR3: TGTGCCAGCAGCCACGAAGGGGGAGGGTACGGGGAGCTGTTTTTT. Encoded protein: CASSHEGGGYGELFF.

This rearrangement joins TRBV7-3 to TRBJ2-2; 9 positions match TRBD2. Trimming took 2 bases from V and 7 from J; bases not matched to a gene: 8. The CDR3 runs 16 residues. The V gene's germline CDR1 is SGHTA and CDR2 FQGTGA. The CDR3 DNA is TGTGCCAGCAGCTTAGTCGCTAGCGGGAAGGGCGGGGAGCTGTTTTTT. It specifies CASSLVASGKGGELFF. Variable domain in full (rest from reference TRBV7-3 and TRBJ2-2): GAGVSQTPSNKVTEKGKYVELRCDPISGHTALYWYRQSLGQGPEFLIYFQGTGAADDSGLPNDRFFAVRPEGSVSTLKIQRTERGDSAVYLCASSLVASGKGGELFFGEGSRLTVL.

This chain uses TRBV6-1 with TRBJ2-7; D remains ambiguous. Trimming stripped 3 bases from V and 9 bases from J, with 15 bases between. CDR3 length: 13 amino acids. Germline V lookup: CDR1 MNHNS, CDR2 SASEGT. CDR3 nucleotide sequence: TGTGCCAGCAGTGAGTATGAGGCTTCGGTGCAGTACTTC. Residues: CASSEYEASVQYF.

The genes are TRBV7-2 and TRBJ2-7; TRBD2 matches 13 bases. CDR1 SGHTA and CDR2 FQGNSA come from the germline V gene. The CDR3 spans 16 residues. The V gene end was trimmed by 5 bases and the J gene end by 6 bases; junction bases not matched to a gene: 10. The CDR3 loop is CASSPNPGLAGTEQYF. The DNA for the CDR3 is TGTGCCAGCAGCCCAAACCCGGGACTAGCGGGGACCGAGCAGTACTTC.

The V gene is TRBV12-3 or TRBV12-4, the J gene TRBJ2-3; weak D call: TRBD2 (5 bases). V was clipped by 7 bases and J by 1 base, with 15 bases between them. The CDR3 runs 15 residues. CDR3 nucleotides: TGTGCCAGCACCAGAACTAGTACCGGCACAGATACGCAGTATTTT. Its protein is CASTRTSTGTDTQYF.

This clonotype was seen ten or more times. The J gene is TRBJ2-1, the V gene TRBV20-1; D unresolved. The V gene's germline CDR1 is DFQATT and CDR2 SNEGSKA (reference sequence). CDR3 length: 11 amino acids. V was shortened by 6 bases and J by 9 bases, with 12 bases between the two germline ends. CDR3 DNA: TGCAGTGCAGTCGAGTCAGCTGAGCAGTTCTTC. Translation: CSAVESAEQFF.

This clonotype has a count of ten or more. CDR3 loop: CASSLERNEQFF. In DNA form, the CDR3 reads TGTGCCAGCAGCTTAGAAAGGAATGAGCAGTTCTTC. The chain combines TRBV11-2 with TRBJ2-1; D unclear. Looked up from germline, CDR1 is SGHAT and CDR2 is FQNNGV. Trimming cost V 0 bases and J 7 bases, with 4 bases left between them. The CDR3 sequence is 12 residues long. The whole variable domain, remainder taken from reference TRBV11-2 and TRBJ2-1, is EAGVAQSPRYKIIEKRQSVAFWCNPISGHATLYWYQQILGQGPKLLIQFQNNGVVDDSQLPKDRFSAERLKGVDSTLKIQPAKLEDSAVYLCASSLERNEQFFGPGTRLTVL.

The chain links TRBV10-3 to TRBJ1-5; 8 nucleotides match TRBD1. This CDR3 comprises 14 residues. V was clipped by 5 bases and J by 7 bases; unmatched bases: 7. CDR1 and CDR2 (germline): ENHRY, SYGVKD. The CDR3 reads CAISSGGALQPQHF. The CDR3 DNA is TGTGCCATCAGTTCAGGGGGCGCATTACAGCCCCAGCATTTT.

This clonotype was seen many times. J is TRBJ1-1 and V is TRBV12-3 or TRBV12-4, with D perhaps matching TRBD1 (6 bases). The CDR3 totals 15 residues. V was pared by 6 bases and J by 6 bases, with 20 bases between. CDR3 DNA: TGTGCCAGCAGGGCCCCAAGAGGGGGTTCGTCTGAAGCTTTCTTT. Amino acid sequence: CASRAPRGGSSEAFF.

CDR3 in amino acids: CASSFTSGSWKFF. The CDR3 DNA reads TGTGCCAGCAGCTTTACTAGCGGGAGCTGGAAGTTCTTC. The chain has TRBV11-1 and TRBJ2-1; 11 bases map to TRBD2. The CDR3 spans 13 residues. The germline gives CDR1 SGHAT, CDR2 FQDESV (reference sequence). J lost 14 bases, V lost 3 bases, and 6 bases had no gene match. The full variable domain, completed using reference TRBV11-1 and TRBJ2-1, is EAEVAQSPRYKITEKSQAVAFWCDPISGHATLYWYRQILGQGPELLVQFQDESVVDDSQLPKDRFSAERLKGVDSTLKIQPAELGDSAMYLCASSFTSGSWKFFGPGTRLTVL.

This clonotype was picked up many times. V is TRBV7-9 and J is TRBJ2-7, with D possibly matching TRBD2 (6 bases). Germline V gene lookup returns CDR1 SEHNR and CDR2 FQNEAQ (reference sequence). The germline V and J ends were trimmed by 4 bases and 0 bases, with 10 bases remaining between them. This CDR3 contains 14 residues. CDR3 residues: CASSYHGSSYEQYF. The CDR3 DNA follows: TGTGCCAGCAGCTACCACGGGAGCTCCTACGAGCAGTACTTC.

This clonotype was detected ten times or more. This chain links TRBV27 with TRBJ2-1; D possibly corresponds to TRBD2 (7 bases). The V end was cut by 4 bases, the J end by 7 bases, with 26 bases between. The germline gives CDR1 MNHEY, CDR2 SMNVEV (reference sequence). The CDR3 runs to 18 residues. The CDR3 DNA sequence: TGTGCCAGCAGTTCCCAAAAAGCCAGCAACGAGGGGGGGAATGAGCAGTTCTTC. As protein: CASSSQKASNEGGNEQFF.

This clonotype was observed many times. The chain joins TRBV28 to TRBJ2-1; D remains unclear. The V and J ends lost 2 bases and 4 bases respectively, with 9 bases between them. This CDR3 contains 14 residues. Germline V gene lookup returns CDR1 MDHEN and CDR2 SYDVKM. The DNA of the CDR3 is TGTGCCAGCAGTTTAGTGGGCCCTTACAATGAGCAGTTCTTC. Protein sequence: CASSLVGPYNEQFF.

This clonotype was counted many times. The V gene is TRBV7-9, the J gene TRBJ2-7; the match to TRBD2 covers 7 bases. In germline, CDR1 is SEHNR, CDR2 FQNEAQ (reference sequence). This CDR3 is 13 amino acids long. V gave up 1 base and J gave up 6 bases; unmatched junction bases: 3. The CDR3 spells CASSLGGGVEQYF. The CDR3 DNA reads TGTGCCAGCAGCTTAGGGGGAGGGGTCGAGCAGTACTTC.

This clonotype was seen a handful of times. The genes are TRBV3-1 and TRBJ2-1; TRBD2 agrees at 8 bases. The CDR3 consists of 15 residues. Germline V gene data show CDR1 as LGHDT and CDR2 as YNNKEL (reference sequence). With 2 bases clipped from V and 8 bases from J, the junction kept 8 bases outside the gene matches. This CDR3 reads CASSQKAGVRHEQFF. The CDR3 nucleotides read TGTGCCAGCAGCCAAAAAGCGGGAGTACGCCATGAGCAGTTCTTC.

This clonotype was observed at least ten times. The CDR3, as DNA: TGTGCCAGCCGATTAGGGCCTAATTCACCCCTCCACTTT. It specifies CASRLGPNSPLHF. The V gene is TRBV28, the J gene TRBJ1-6; the D is unclear. Trimming took off 8 bases at V and 6 bases at J, with 11 bases between the two ends. CDR3 length equals 13 residues. CDR1 and CDR2 from the germline V gene are MDHEN and SYDVKM.

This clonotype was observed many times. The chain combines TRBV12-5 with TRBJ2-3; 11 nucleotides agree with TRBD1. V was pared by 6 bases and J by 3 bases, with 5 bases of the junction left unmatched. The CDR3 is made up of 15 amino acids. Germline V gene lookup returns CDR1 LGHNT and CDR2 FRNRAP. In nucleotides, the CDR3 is TGTGCTAGTGGCCGCGGACAGGGGGCGACAGATACGCAGTATTTT. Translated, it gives CASGRGQGATDTQYF.

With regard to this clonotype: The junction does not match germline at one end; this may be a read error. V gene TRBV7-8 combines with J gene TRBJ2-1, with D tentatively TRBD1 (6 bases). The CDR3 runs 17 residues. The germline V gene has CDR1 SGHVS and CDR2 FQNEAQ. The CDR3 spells CASSRAGAGLRDNEQFF. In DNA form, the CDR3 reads TGCGCCAGCAGCCGTGCAGGGGCGGGTCTCAGGGACAATGAGCAGTTCTTC.

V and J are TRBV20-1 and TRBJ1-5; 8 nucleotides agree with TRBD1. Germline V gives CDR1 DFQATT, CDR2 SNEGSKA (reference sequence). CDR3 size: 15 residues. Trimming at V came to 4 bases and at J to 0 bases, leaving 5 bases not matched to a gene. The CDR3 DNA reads TGCAGTGCTACAGGGACAGGCCATAGCAATCAGCCCCAGCATTTT. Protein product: CSATGTGHSNQPQHF.

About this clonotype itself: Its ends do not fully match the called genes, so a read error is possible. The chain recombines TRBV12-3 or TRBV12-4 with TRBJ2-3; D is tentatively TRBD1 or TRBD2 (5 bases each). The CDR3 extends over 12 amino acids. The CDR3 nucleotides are TGTGCCAGCAGTCCTTTTAGCGATCTCAGGGATTTT. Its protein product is CASSPFSDLRDF.

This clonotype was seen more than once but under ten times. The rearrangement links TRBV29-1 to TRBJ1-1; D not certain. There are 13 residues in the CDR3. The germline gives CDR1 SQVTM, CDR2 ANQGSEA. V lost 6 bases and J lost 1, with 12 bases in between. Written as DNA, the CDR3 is TGCAGCGTCCCAAAGGTTGGGAACACTGAAGCTTTCTTT. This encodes CSVPKVGNTEAFF.

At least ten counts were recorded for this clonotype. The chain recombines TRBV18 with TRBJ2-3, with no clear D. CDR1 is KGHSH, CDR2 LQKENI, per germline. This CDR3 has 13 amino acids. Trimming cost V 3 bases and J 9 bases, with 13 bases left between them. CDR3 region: CASSPRTFDTQYF. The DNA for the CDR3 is TGTGCCAGCTCACCTCGGACCTTCGACACGCAGTATTTT.

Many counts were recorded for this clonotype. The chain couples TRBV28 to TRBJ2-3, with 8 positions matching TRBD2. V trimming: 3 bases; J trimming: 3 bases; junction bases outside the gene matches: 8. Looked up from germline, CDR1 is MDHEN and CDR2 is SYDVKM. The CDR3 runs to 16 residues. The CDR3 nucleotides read TGTGCCAGCAGTTTCCAAAGCGGGAGTTCTACAGATACGCAGTATTTT. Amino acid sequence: CASSFQSGSSTDTQYF.

CDR3 in DNA: TGTGCCAGCAGCTTGGACCGGACTTACAATGAGCAGTTCTTC. Translating gives CASSLDRTYNEQFF. The J gene is TRBJ2-1, the V gene TRBV5-8, with D possibly TRBD2 on 5 matching bases. Germline values: CDR1 SGHTS, CDR2 YDEGEE. V was cut by 0 bases and J by 4 bases, with 8 bases left in between. This CDR3 is 14 amino acids long.

DNA of the CDR3: TGTGCCAGCAGCCCCCGCTTCGAAGGGTCTAGCACAGATACGCAGTATTTT. Translating it yields CASSPRFEGSSTDTQYF. The chain joins TRBV7-9 to TRBJ2-3; D call uncertain. Deletions cut 5 bases from V and 0 bases from J, with 18 bases between. Germline V gene lookup returns CDR1 SEHNR and CDR2 FQNEAQ (reference sequence). The CDR3 extends over 17 amino acids.